This entry lists 31 T cell receptor beta chains sequenced from one sample in a study of circulating and synovial CD4+ cells in juvenile arthritis. Method: immunoSEQ multiplex PCR; TCRdb's copy keeps in-frame clones and lacks some. The sample has fewer than 35,000 clones, 85% to 95% seen once. The sample consisted of CD4+ T cells from blood. These receptors all stem from a human donor with juvenile idiopathic arthritis.

V and J are TRBV5-1 and TRBJ1-1; possible D gene TRBD1, 6 bases. Trimming stripped 0 bases from V and 6 bases from J, with 12 bases between. The germline gives CDR1 SGHRS, CDR2 YFSETQ. The CDR3 sequence is 14 residues long. The CDR3 is CASSLGTEMAEAFF. The CDR3 nucleotides read TGCGCCAGCAGCTTGGGGACAGAAATGGCTGAAGCTTTCTTT.

V gene TRBV5-1 combines with J gene TRBJ2-7; 11 bases are a match to TRBD2. Germline CDR1 SGHRS, CDR2 YFSETQ. There are 15 residues in the CDR3. V shed 7 bases, J shed 4 bases, and the junction held 10 bases outside the gene matches. The CDR3 DNA reads TGCGCCAGCCGACGCTTAGCGGGAGGGGGGTACGAGCAGTACTTC. As protein: CASRRLAGGGYEQYF.

The rearrangement links TRBV6-6 to TRBJ1-3; D is unclear. The CDR3 is made up of 15 amino acids. V lost 8 bases and J lost 0, with 14 bases in between. Looked up from germline, CDR1 is MNHNY and CDR2 is SVGAGI (reference sequence). The CDR3 DNA sequence: TGTGCCAGCGCAAGGGAGGCGCACTCTGGAAACACCATATATTTT. It specifies CASAREAHSGNTIYF.

The chain has TRBV7-2 and TRBJ1-4; D is possibly TRBD1 (5 bases). Trimming stripped 5 bases from V and 5 bases from J, with 18 bases between. CDR1 is SGHTA, CDR2 FQGNSA, per germline. CDR3 length: 16 amino acids. The CDR3 protein is CASSPGRRLRNEKLFF. CDR3 nucleotide sequence: TGTGCCAGCAGCCCAGGGCGTAGACTGAGGAATGAAAAACTGTTTTTT. The whole variable domain, filled in from reference TRBV7-2 and TRBJ1-4, reads GAGVSQSPSNKVTEKGKDVELRCDPISGHTALYWYRQSLGQGLEFLIYFQGNSAPDKSGLPSDRFSAERTGGSVSTLTIQRTQQEDSAVYLCASSPGRRLRNEKLFFGSGTQLSVL.

The genes are TRBV4-1 and TRBJ2-2; 14 bases match TRBD2. This CDR3 is built from 19 residues. Per germline, CDR1 MGHRA and CDR2 YSYEKL. J lost 5 bases, V lost 3 bases, and 11 bases had no gene match. This CDR3 is CASSHHGTSGSWGTGELFF. The CDR3 bases are TGCGCCAGCAGCCATCACGGGACTAGCGGGAGTTGGGGAACCGGGGAGCTGTTTTTT.

The chain employs TRBV2 and TRBJ2-1, with 8 bases that match TRBD2. V shed 7 bases and J 2 bases; nucleotides not matched to a gene: 10. Germline lookup yields CDR1 SNHLY and CDR2 FYNNEI. This CDR3 is 16 amino acids long. The CDR3 nucleotides read TGTGCCAGCACCACACCCCTAGCGGGCCCCTACAATGAGCAGTTCTTC. Protein: CASTTPLAGPYNEQFF.

J is TRBJ2-2 and V is TRBV2; 8 bases are shared with TRBD1. After removal of 6 bases from V and 4 bases from J, the junction contained 7 bases not matched to a gene. The CDR3 has 15 amino acids. The germline V gene encodes CDR1 SNHLY and CDR2 FYNNEI. The CDR3 region has the DNA TGTGCCAGCAGCTTGGACAGGGTGGGCACCGGGGAGCTGTTTTTT. This gives the protein CASSLDRVGTGELFF.

This rearrangement joins TRBV5-1 to TRBJ1-3; D possibly corresponds to TRBD1 (5 bases). The CDR3 loop spans 16 amino acids. Trimming removed 2 bases at V and 0 bases at J, with 12 bases between. CDR1 SGHRS and CDR2 YFSETQ come from the germline V gene. The CDR3: CASSFEAGPSGNTIYF. The CDR3 region has the DNA TGCGCCAGCAGCTTTGAGGCGGGGCCCTCTGGAAACACCATATATTTT.

This chain connects TRBV5-1 to TRBJ2-7; TRBD1 aligns across 7 bases. Unmatched junction bases numbered 13, after V lost 4 bases and J lost 3 bases. The germline gives CDR1 SGHRS, CDR2 YFSETQ. This CDR3 has 16 amino acids. This chain's CDR3 is CASSLSRDSFFYEQYF. The CDR3 DNA sequence: TGCGCCAGCAGCCTTTCTCGGGACAGCTTCTTCTACGAGCAGTACTTC.

The chain combines TRBV11-2 with TRBJ2-7; perhaps TRBD2 as D (6 bases). Between the trimmed V and J ends, which lost 5 bases and 0 bases, there was a span of 17 bases. This CDR3 contains 16 residues. Germline values: CDR1 SGHAT, CDR2 FQNNGV. CDR3 sequence (DNA): TGTGCCAGCAGCCTCCCCGGGGTGGGAGGCTCCTACGAGCAGTACTTC. Amino acid sequence: CASSLPGVGGSYEQYF.

The genes are TRBV27 and TRBJ1-2; TRBD1 matches at 10 bases. Germline loops: CDR1 MNHEY, CDR2 SMNVEV (reference sequence). The CDR3 runs 14 residues. V trimming: 8 bases; J trimming: 8 bases; junction bases outside the gene matches: 11. The CDR3 here is CASGLLRDRGGYTF. The DNA for the CDR3 is TGTGCCAGCGGACTCCTCCGGGACAGGGGCGGCTACACCTTC.

The chain recombines TRBV27 with TRBJ1-4; 10 nucleotides agree with TRBD1. The V gene's germline CDR1 is MNHEY and CDR2 SMNVEV (reference sequence). The length of the CDR3 is 18 residues. The V and J ends lost 6 bases and 0 bases, in that order; junction bases with no gene match: 10. Written as DNA, the CDR3 is TGTGCCAGCAGCCCACGACAGGGGGCGCCTGCAACTAATGAAAAACTGTTTTTT. Amino acid sequence: CASSPRQGAPATNEKLFF.

The J gene is TRBJ2-3, the V gene TRBV30, with D possibly matching TRBD2 (6 bases). CDR1 and CDR2 from the germline V gene are GTSNPN and SVGIG (reference sequence). With 5 bases removed from V and 2 bases from J, the gap between germline ends came to 14 bases. CDR3 length: 14 amino acids. The CDR3 nucleotides read TGTGCCTGGGATCTAGCGCAGTCCACAGATACGCAGTATTTT. Translation gives CAWDLAQSTDTQYF.

The V and J genes are TRBV6-1 and TRBJ2-3, with TRBD2 matching over 11 bases. The V segment lost 8 bases and the J segment 6 bases; nucleotides outside the gene matches: 7. This CDR3 contains 14 residues. Germline V lookup: CDR1 MNHNS, CDR2 SASEGT. This CDR3 reads CASGGTSGADTQYF. The DNA of the CDR3 is TGTGCCAGCGGGGGGACTAGCGGAGCGGATACGCAGTATTTT.

The chain couples TRBV7-9 to TRBJ1-5, with 9 nucleotides matching TRBD1. This CDR3 contains 17 residues. Germline V gene lookup returns CDR1 SEHNR and CDR2 FQNEAQ (reference sequence). Trimming removed 4 bases from V and 7 bases from J; junction bases left unmatched: 14. This chain's CDR3 is CASSSERRTGVRQPQHF. The CDR3 DNA follows: TGTGCCAGCAGCTCAGAAAGGAGGACAGGGGTTAGACAGCCCCAGCATTTT.

This chain joins TRBV28 and TRBJ2-1, with D unresolved. The CDR3 length is 12 residues. V was clipped by 2 bases and J by 11 bases, with 10 bases between them. CDR1 MDHEN and CDR2 SYDVKM come from the germline V gene. The CDR3 loop is CASSLKSVKQFF. The CDR3 DNA follows: TGTGCCAGCAGTTTAAAATCGGTCAAGCAGTTCTTC.

The chain combines TRBV6-1 with TRBJ1-5, with 7 bases that match TRBD1. CDR3 length: 14 amino acids. Germline lookup yields CDR1 MNHNS and CDR2 SASEGT. V lost 6 bases and J lost 0; bases outside the gene matches: 2. The CDR3 nucleotides read TGTGCCAGCAGGACAGGGAGTAGCAATCAGCCCCAGCATTTT. Protein product: CASRTGSSNQPQHF.

The chain uses TRBV5-1 and TRBJ2-2; 10 bases agree with TRBD2. CDR3 length: 15 amino acids. Unmatched junction bases numbered 6, after V lost 5 bases and J lost 5 bases. Germline CDR1 SGHRS, CDR2 YFSETQ. In DNA, the CDR3 is TGCGCCAGCAGGGGGCTAGCGGGAGAGACCGGGGAGCTGTTTTTT. Translated: CASRGLAGETGELFF.

The rearrangement uses TRBV6-5 and TRBJ2-5, with TRBD2 matching over 9 bases. Germline values: CDR1 MNHEY, CDR2 SVGAGI. J lost 7 bases, V lost 6 bases, and 6 bases had no gene match. The CDR3 has 13 residues. The CDR3 protein is CASRVSGSGTQYF. The CDR3 nucleotides are TGTGCCAGCAGGGTTAGCGGGAGTGGGACCCAGTACTTC.

The chain links TRBV9 to TRBJ2-1; 8 positions agree with TRBD1. V lost 2 bases, J lost 2 bases, and 3 bases stayed unmatched. CDR1 and CDR2 from the germline V gene are SGDLS and YYNGEE. The CDR3 has 15 amino acids. This chain's CDR3 is CASSVGQGAYNEQFF. The CDR3 coding sequence is TGTGCCAGCAGCGTTGGACAGGGTGCCTACAATGAGCAGTTCTTC. Supplemented by reference TRBV9 and TRBJ2-1, the full variable domain reads DSGVTQTPKHLITATGQRVTLRCSPRSGDLSVYWYQQSLDQGLQFLIQYYNGEERAKGNILERFSAQQFPDLHSELNLSSLELGDSALYFCASSVGQGAYNEQFFGPGTRLTVL.

The CDR3: CASSEGDNMNTEAFF. The CDR3 DNA sequence: TGTGCCAGCAGTGAGGGGGACAACATGAACACTGAAGCTTTCTTT. The chain recombines TRBV28 with TRBJ1-1; possibly TRBD1 for D (6 bases). The V gene lost 5 bases and the J gene lost 0 bases, with 13 bases spanning the gap. The CDR3 loop spans 15 amino acids. Germline CDR1 reads MDHEN; CDR2 reads SYDVKM.

This clone was seen once. The chain employs TRBV7-9 and TRBJ2-3, with D possibly being TRBD1 (5 bases). Trimming removed 5 bases from V and 10 bases from J, with 13 bases in between. Per germline, CDR1 SEHNR and CDR2 FQNEAQ (reference sequence). The CDR3 is made up of 12 amino acids. The CDR3 region has the DNA TGTGCCAGCAGCGCCGCCTGGGGCCCGCAGTATTTT. Translated, it gives CASSAAWGPQYF.

This clone has only one observation. The chain joins TRBV27 to TRBJ1-5; D perhaps matches TRBD1 (6 bases). CDR3 size: 22 residues. V lost 5 bases, J lost 0 bases, and 32 bases lay in between. CDR1 and CDR2 (germline): MNHEY, SMNVEV (reference sequence). CDR3 protein: CASSLYPRRPANRAVSNQPQHF. The CDR3, as DNA: TGTGCCAGCAGTCTATACCCGCGACGGCCCGCCAACAGGGCCGTTAGCAATCAGCCCCAGCATTTT.

The V and J genes are TRBV15 and TRBJ1-1; 8 bases agree with TRBD1. Germline V lookup: CDR1 LNHNV, CDR2 YYDKDF (reference sequence). J lost 2 bases, V lost 4 bases, and 9 bases had no gene match. CDR3 length: 16 amino acids. This chain's CDR3 is CATSKGQGRVNTEAFF. CDR3 bases: TGTGCCACCAGCAAAGGACAGGGAAGGGTAAACACTGAAGCTTTCTTT.

This clone has a single count. The chain recombines TRBV4-2 with TRBJ1-2; the D gene is possibly TRBD1 (6 bases). Trimming removed 4 bases from V and 5 bases from J, with 17 bases in between. This CDR3 comprises 15 residues. The V gene's germline CDR1 is LGHNA and CDR2 YNFKEQ. This CDR3 is CASSPPDQGTYGYTF. The CDR3 region has the DNA TGTGCCAGCAGCCCGCCCGATCAGGGGACATATGGCTACACCTTC.

The V call is TRBV6-6, the J call TRBJ1-3, with 7 bases identical to TRBD1. Losses at the gene ends were 0 bases for V and 2 bases for J; bases not matched to a gene: 1. There are 15 residues in the CDR3. CDR1 is MNHNY, CDR2 SVGAGI, per germline (reference sequence). The CDR3 loop reads CASSYSQGAGNTIYF. The CDR3 nucleotides are TGTGCCAGCAGTTACTCCCAGGGGGCTGGAAACACCATATATTTT.

CDR3: CASSSRDGGYGYTF. The CDR3 DNA reads TGTGCCAGCAGCTCCAGGGACGGAGGGTATGGCTACACCTTC. The chain recombines TRBV21-1 with TRBJ1-2. TRBV21-1 corresponds to a pseudogene. The CDR3 length is 14 residues.

The gene calls are TRBV30 and TRBJ2-5, with 7 bases matching TRBD2. Per the germline V gene, CDR1 is GTSNPN and CDR2 is SVGIG (reference sequence). V was pared by 2 bases and J by 5 bases, with 5 bases of the junction left unmatched. CDR3 size: 13 residues. The CDR3 is CAWSSGDWETQYF. For the CDR3, the DNA is TGTGCCTGGAGTAGCGGGGATTGGGAGACCCAGTACTTC.

This clone appeared a single time. The chain is built from TRBV27 and TRBJ2-3, with a tentative D call TRBD1 (6 bases). Germline V lookup: CDR1 MNHEY, CDR2 SMNVEV (reference sequence). CDR3 length: 18 amino acids. Trimming stripped 6 bases from V and 0 bases from J, with 22 bases between. This CDR3 is CASSSLERGTYSTDTQYF. CDR3 DNA sequence: TGTGCCAGCAGCAGCCTGGAAAGGGGGACCTATAGCACAGATACGCAGTATTTT.

The chain combines TRBV10-2 with TRBJ2-3; a weak D match, TRBD2 (6 bases). CDR1 and CDR2 (germline): WSHSY, SAAADI. This CDR3 has 14 residues. V lost 7 bases and J lost 0, with 11 bases in between. In DNA form, the CDR3 reads TGCGCCAGCATTAGCGGCCATAGCACAGATACGCAGTATTTT. Residues: CASISGHSTDTQYF.

The genes are TRBV6-5 and TRBJ1-4, with D tentatively TRBD1 (5 bases). Trimming took 5 bases from V and 5 from J, leaving 12 bases between them. CDR1 and CDR2 from the germline V gene are MNHEY and SVGAGI. This CDR3 has 14 residues. For the CDR3, the DNA is TGTGCCAGCAGTCGCGGGACCAGAAATGAAAAACTGTTTTTT. Translating gives CASSRGTRNEKLFF.